This TCR beta chain stems from a study of blood T cell repertoires in COVID-19. Per the germline V gene, CDR1 is SGHAT and CDR2 is FQNNGV. This CDR3 contains 17 residues. V lost 5 bases to trimming and J lost 3 bases; unmatched junction nucleotides: 13. Methods used by the authors: Nucleated cell number was recorded as an estimate derived from reference gene primer amplification. The assay was immunoSEQ multiplex PCR, and TCRdb's table has in-frame clones only and misses some. V and J calls and clone size are as listed in that table; D and trimming were resolved from the DNA. Of approximately 200,000 clones listed, roughly 87% are singletons.

The chain uses TRBV11-2 and TRBJ1-2; 9 bases agree with TRBD1. The receptor's source is a woman in her 30s who had recovered from COVID-19. The sample consisted of PBMCs or T cells enriched from blood (not recorded which). CDR3 amino acids: CASSQTLQGAAYYGYTF. In nucleotides, the CDR3 is TGTGCCAGCAGCCAAACTTTACAGGGGGCGGCCTACTATGGCTACACCTTC.